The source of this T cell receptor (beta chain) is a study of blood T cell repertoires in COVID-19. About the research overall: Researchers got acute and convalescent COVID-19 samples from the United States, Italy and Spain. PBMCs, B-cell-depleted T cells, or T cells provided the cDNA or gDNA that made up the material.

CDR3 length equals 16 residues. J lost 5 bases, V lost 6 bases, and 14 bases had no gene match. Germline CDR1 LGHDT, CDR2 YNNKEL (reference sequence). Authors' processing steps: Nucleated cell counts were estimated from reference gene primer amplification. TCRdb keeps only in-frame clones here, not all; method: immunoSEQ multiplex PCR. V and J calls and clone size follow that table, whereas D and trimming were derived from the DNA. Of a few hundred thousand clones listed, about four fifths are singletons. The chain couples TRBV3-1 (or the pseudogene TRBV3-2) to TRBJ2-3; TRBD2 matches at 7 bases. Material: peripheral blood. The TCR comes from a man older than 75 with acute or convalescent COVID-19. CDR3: CASSSTGGIKRDTQYF. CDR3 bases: TGTGCCAGCAGTTCTACGGGGGGAATTAAGCGAGATACGCAGTATTTT.